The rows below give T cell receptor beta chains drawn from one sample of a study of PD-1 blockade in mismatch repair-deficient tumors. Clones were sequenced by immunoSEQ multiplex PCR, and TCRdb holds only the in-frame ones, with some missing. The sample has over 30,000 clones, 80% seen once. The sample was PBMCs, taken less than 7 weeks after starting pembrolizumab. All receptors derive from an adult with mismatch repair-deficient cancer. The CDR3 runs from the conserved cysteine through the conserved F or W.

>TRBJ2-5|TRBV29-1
CSVVGREETQYF
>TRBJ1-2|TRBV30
CACTQRTGRRYGYTF
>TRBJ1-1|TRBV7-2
CASSTQSGGTEAFF
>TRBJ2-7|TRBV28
CASVGTEGYEQYF
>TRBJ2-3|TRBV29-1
CSTQGASDTQYF
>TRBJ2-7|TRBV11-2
CASSLVGQVGYEQYF
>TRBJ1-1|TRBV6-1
CASTPGNTEAFF
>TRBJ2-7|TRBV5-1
CASSLVAAGRLEYF
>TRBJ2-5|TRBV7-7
CASSLIDQETQYF
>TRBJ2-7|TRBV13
CASSELQGAYEQYF
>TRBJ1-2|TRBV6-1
CASSESRGGIYGYTF
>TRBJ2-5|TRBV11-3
CASSSPRGAGETQYF
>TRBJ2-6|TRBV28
CASSLARAGANVLTF
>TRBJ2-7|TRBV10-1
CASSRTGLPYEQYF
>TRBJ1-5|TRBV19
CASSISGRSRGQPQHF
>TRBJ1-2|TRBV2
CASSRDSYGYTF
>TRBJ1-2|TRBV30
CAWSVEMSSAYGYTF
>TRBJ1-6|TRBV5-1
CASSLHSPGQGGSPLHF
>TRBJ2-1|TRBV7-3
CASSLVQREIHNEQFF
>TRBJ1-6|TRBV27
CASSPHETFSSYNSPLHF
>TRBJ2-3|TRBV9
CASSVDAGLGYTQYF
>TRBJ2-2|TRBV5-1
CASSLAVAGAGTGELFF
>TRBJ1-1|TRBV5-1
CASSLAESGGMNTEAFF
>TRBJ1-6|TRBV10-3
CAISYGGGSYNSPLHF
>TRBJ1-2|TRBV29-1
CSVGGQGKENYGYTF
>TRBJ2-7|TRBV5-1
CASRDRDYEQYF
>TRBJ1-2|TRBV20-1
CSASRGGYTF
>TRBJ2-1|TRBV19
CASSPTSNEQFF
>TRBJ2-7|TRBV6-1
CASSEPMTSGVYEQYF
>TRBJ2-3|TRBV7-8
CASSLVTGTDTQYF
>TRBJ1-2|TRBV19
CASSIIEAGANYGYTF
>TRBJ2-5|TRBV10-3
CADDSLQETQYF
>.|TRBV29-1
CSVDWGGQGSDEQYF
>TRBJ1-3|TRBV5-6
CASSLRREYSGNTIYF
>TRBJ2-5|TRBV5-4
CASSSLAGGETQYF
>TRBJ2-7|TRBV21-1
CASSKGDLGQKEREQYF
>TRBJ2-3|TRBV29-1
CSGRITDTQYF
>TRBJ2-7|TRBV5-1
CASSSVAGGPSYEQYF
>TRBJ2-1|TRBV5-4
CASSDLAGGPVEQFF
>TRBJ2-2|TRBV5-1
CASSGWTSGNTGELFF
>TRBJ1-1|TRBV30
CAWTRGGAGGTEAFF
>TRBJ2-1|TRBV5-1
CASSNVASGISYNEQFF
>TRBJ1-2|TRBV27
CASSRGQGTANYGYTF